These 18 T cell receptor beta chains share one sample of origin, sequenced in a study of cytomegalovirus exposure and HLA in healthy donors. Some clones are missing from TCRdb's copy, which holds only in-frame ones; the method was immunoSEQ multiplex PCR. The data contain roughly 50,000 clones, roughly nine tenths of them singletons. The sequenced sample was PBMCs. These receptors were collected from a man between 18 and 29 years old in good health and CMV-seronegative.

The chain has TRBV6-1 and TRBJ2-7; TRBD2 matches 8 bases. The CDR3 length is 11 residues. J gave up 4 bases and V 10 bases, and 3 bases lay outside the gene matches. The germline V gene encodes CDR1 MNHNS and CDR2 SASEGT. The CDR3 reads CATGLGYEQYF. The DNA of the CDR3 is TGTGCCACGGGACTAGGGTACGAGCAGTACTTC.

This sequence joins TRBV7-2 and TRBJ2-7; 8 bases map to TRBD2. The CDR3 loop spans 16 amino acids. Trimming took 2 bases from V and 0 from J; bases not matched to a gene: 6. Germline assignment: CDR1 SGHTA and CDR2 FQGNSA. CDR3 sequence (DNA): TGTGCCAGCAGCTTATCTGGCGGGGGGAGCTCCTACGAGCAGTACTTC. Protein product: CASSLSGGGSSYEQYF.

This clone was counted a single time. The chain is built from TRBV5-1 and TRBJ2-7; 13 bases map to TRBD2. Germline lookup yields CDR1 SGHRS and CDR2 YFSETQ. The V and J ends lost 3 bases and 1 base, in that order; junction bases with no gene match: 1. CDR3 length equals 15 residues. DNA of the CDR3: TGCGCCAGCAGCTGGACTAGCGGGAGTTCCTACGAGCAGTACTTC. Translated, it gives CASSWTSGSSYEQYF.

This clone was seen more than once but under ten times. This chain connects TRBV18 to TRBJ1-5, with a tentative D call TRBD1 (5 bases). V was pared by 6 bases and J by 11 bases, with 26 bases between. The CDR3 is 16 residues long. CDR1 and CDR2 (germline): KGHSH, LQKENI. CDR3 coding DNA: TGTGCCAGCTCCCTAAACGGGGGTGGAGCCTTAGGGGCCCAGCATTTT. Translating gives CASSLNGGGALGAQHF.

The V gene is TRBV6-1, the J gene TRBJ2-2; D may be TRBD1 (5 bases). Trimming took off 2 bases at V and 2 bases at J, with 15 bases between the two ends. Germline CDR1 is MNHNS and CDR2 is SASEGT. The CDR3 loop spans 17 amino acids. In DNA, the CDR3 is TGTGCCAGCAGTGAATTGGTCTCGACAGATAACACCGGGGAGCTGTTTTTT. Translation gives CASSELVSTDNTGELFF.

The V and J genes are TRBV10-3 and TRBJ1-1; 11 bases match TRBD1. Germline CDR1 reads ENHRY; CDR2 reads SYGVKD. V was pared by 3 bases and J by 0 bases, with 12 bases of the junction left unmatched. The CDR3 is 19 amino acids. CDR3 in amino acids: CAISDGPRTGGFVNTEAFF. The CDR3, as DNA: TGTGCCATCAGTGATGGGCCGAGGACAGGGGGCTTTGTGAACACTGAAGCTTTCTTT.

The V gene is TRBV19, the J gene TRBJ2-1, with TRBD1 identical over 7 bases. The V gene's germline CDR1 is LNHDA and CDR2 SQIVND (reference sequence). CDR3 length: 15 amino acids. The V gene end was trimmed by 10 bases and the J gene end by 4 bases; junction bases not matched to a gene: 13. The CDR3 reads CATGGNGDRYNEQFF. The CDR3 bases are TGTGCCACAGGGGGAAACGGGGATCGTTACAATGAGCAGTTCTTC.

CDR3 bases: TGTGCCAGCAGTGCTCCAGGGGATAGGGGAAACACCATATATTTT. The encoded protein is CASSAPGDRGNTIYF. This chain links TRBV6-1 with TRBJ1-3; maybe TRBD1 (6 bases). The V end was cut by 4 bases, the J end by 4 bases, with 14 bases between. Looked up from germline, CDR1 is MNHNS and CDR2 is SASEGT. The CDR3 totals 15 residues.

The rearrangement links TRBV7-2 to TRBJ1-4; the match to TRBD1 covers 7 bases. There are 15 residues in the CDR3. V was pared by 5 bases and J by 8 bases, with 11 bases of the junction left unmatched. Germline V gives CDR1 SGHTA, CDR2 FQGNSA. Written as DNA, the CDR3 is TGTGCCAGCAGCCCAATGGAGGGGGCGAGAGAAAAACTGTTTTTT. Translated, it gives CASSPMEGAREKLFF.

V is TRBV5-1 and J is TRBJ2-7; a possible D gene is TRBD2 (7 bases). In germline, CDR1 is SGHRS, CDR2 YFSETQ. CDR3 length equals 16 residues. Trimming left V 4 bases short and J 7 bases short, with 24 bases between. The CDR3 sequence is CASSLELGRGAGEQYF. In nucleotides, the CDR3 is TGCGCCAGCAGCCTAGAGCTGGGACGGGGGGCGGGAGAGCAGTACTTC.

The chain employs TRBV7-6 and TRBJ2-2; no reliable D call. The V end lost 5 bases, the J end lost 4 bases, and 11 bases lay between the germline ends. Germline CDR1 reads SGHVS; CDR2 reads FNYEAQ. This CDR3 contains 14 residues. The CDR3, as DNA: TGTGCCAGCAGCCTAGAGGCTAGCACCGGGGAGCTGTTTTTT. Translating gives CASSLEASTGELFF.

This sequence joins TRBV5-4 and TRBJ2-3, with 8 nucleotides matching TRBD1. With 4 bases clipped from V and 0 bases from J, the junction kept 7 bases outside the gene matches. Germline lookup yields CDR1 SGHNT and CDR2 YYREEE (reference sequence). This CDR3 region has 16 residues. The CDR3 sequence is CASSQTGGSSTDTQYF. The CDR3 bases are TGTGCCAGCAGCCAAACAGGGGGATCTAGCACAGATACGCAGTATTTT.

This clone was observed once. V gene TRBV27 combines with J gene TRBJ2-2; 11 bases match TRBD2. The J segment lost 7 bases and the V segment lost 0 bases, leaving 1 base of the junction unmatched. This CDR3 region has 15 residues. Germline V gene data show CDR1 as MNHEY and CDR2 as SMNVEV (reference sequence). This CDR3 is CASSLSLAGGGELFF. CDR3 nucleotide sequence: TGTGCCAGCAGTTTATCCCTAGCGGGAGGCGGGGAGCTGTTTTTT.

The chain employs TRBV5-1 and TRBJ2-1, with 9 bases identical to TRBD2. V lost 1 base and J lost 9; bases outside the gene matches: 8. This CDR3 spans 15 amino acids. Germline CDR1 SGHRS, CDR2 YFSETQ. As DNA, the CDR3 is TGCGCCAGCAGCTTGAATCTAGCGGGGCGTGGTGAGCAGTTCTTC. This codes for CASSLNLAGRGEQFF. The full variable domain, its missing parts supplied by reference TRBV5-1 and TRBJ2-1, is KAGVTQTPRYLIKTRGQQVTLSCSPISGHRSVSWYQQTPGQGLQFLFEYFSETQRNKGNFPGRFSGRQFSNSRSEMNVSTLELGDSALYLCASSLNLAGRGEQFFGPGTRLTVL.

The chain has TRBV7-9 and TRBJ2-1; 9 bases agree with TRBD1. Germline-derived CDR1 and CDR2 are SEHNR and FQNEAQ (reference sequence). This CDR3 contains 18 residues. The V segment lost 5 bases and the J segment 4 bases; nucleotides outside the gene matches: 15. The CDR3: CASSGLGGGTGKYNEQFF. The DNA for the CDR3 is TGTGCCAGCAGCGGGCTGGGGGGCGGGACAGGGAAGTACAATGAGCAGTTCTTC. The full variable domain, with the rest looked up from reference TRBV7-9 and TRBJ2-1, is DTGVSQNPRHKITKRGQNVTFRCDPISEHNRLYWYRQTLGQGPEFLTYFQNEAQLEKSRLLSDRFSAERPKGSFSTLEIQRTEQGDSAMYLCASSGLGGGTGKYNEQFFGPGTRLTVL.

This clone appeared a few times. The gene calls are TRBV6-4 and TRBJ2-1, with TRBD2 matching over 11 bases. The CDR3 is 16 residues long. V gave up 0 bases and J gave up 5 bases; unmatched junction bases: 3. Per germline, CDR1 MRHNA and CDR2 SNTAGT. CDR3: CASSDSVAGGHNEQFF. The CDR3 DNA is TGTGCCAGCAGTGACTCCGTAGCGGGAGGGCACAATGAGCAGTTCTTC.

The genes are TRBV10-3 and TRBJ1-2; tentative D call: TRBD1 (5 bases). Germline loops: CDR1 ENHRY, CDR2 SYGVKD. This CDR3 is 15 amino acids long. V was shortened by 3 bases and J by 5 bases, with 16 bases between the two germline ends. The CDR3 protein is CAISERVQERYGYTF. Written as DNA, the CDR3 is TGTGCCATCAGTGAAAGGGTACAGGAACGGTATGGCTACACCTTC.

The chain links TRBV4-1 to TRBJ2-7, with D possibly matching TRBD1 (5 bases). From germline, CDR1 is MGHRA and CDR2 YSYEKL. Deletions cut 3 bases from V and 3 bases from J, with 12 bases between. There are 14 residues in the CDR3. CDR3 amino acids: CASSHLIGDYEQYF. CDR3 coding DNA: TGCGCCAGCAGCCATTTAATAGGGGACTACGAGCAGTACTTC.